The entry below describes one T cell receptor (beta chain). Assay used: immunoSEQ multiplex PCR; TCRdb lists only in-frame clones, some missing. The table has over 110,000 clones, 80% to 95% seen once. Germline values: CDR1 KGHSH, CDR2 LQKENI. The CDR3 is made up of 17 amino acids. The V end lost 2 bases, the J end lost 4 bases, and 15 bases lay between the germline ends. This record belongs to a study of T cell responses to AZD1222 COVID-19 vaccine. The specimen comprised peripheral blood, sampled on day 0 of AZD1222 vaccination. The chain employs TRBV18 and TRBJ2-6; D not certain. This clonotype originated in an adult in good health. The CDR3 sequence: CASSPTRTALGANVLTF. CDR3 sequence (DNA): TGTGCCAGCTCACCAACAAGGACGGCTCTAGGGGCCAACGTCCTGACTTTC.